One sample yielded the 23 T cell receptor beta chains listed below, sequenced in a study of beta chain features in type 1 diabetes. Of the isolated RNA, all was reverse transcribed, and so the sequenced material was expressed TCRB transcripts. Clones were sequenced by immunoSEQ multiplex PCR, and TCRdb holds only the in-frame ones, with some missing. The data contain over 150,000 clones, roughly 8% of them singletons. What was sequenced was central memory CD4+ T cells from blood. The receptors derive from a young man in good health.

The chain carries TRBV11-2 and TRBJ2-1, with TRBD2 matching over 7 bases. The germline V gene has CDR1 SGHAT and CDR2 FQNNGV. V was pared by 4 bases and J by 6 bases, with 12 bases of the junction left unmatched. The CDR3 extends over 16 amino acids. The CDR3 DNA follows: TGTGCCAGCAGCTCCGGTACTGGCGGGAGAAGCAATGAGCAGTTCTTC. Its protein product is CASSSGTGGRSNEQFF. The full variable domain, with the rest looked up from reference TRBV11-2 and TRBJ2-1, is EAGVAQSPRYKIIEKRQSVAFWCNPISGHATLYWYQQILGQGPKLLIQFQNNGVVDDSQLPKDRFSAERLKGVDSTLKIQPAKLEDSAVYLCASSSGTGGRSNEQFFGPGTRLTVL.

The rearrangement uses TRBV27 and TRBJ2-1, with D possibly being TRBD1 (6 bases). Trimming took 1 base from V and 12 from J, leaving 10 bases between them. CDR3 length equals 12 residues. Germline CDR1 reads MNHEY; CDR2 reads SMNVEV (reference sequence). The CDR3 DNA is TGTGCCAGCAGTTTATGGGGGCAGGGGCAGTTCTTC. This translates into CASSLWGQGQFF.

This clone has just a few counts. The gene calls are TRBV4-2 and TRBJ2-1, with 11 bases matching TRBD2. The CDR3 sequence is 17 residues long. The V segment lost 1 base and the J segment 8 bases; nucleotides outside the gene matches: 10. Germline V lookup: CDR1 LGHNA, CDR2 YNFKEQ. The CDR3 loop reads CASSQVLAGGPRDEQFF. The CDR3 DNA reads as TGTGCCAGCAGCCAAGTCTTAGCGGGGGGGCCTAGGGATGAGCAGTTCTTC.

The chain links TRBV5-1 to TRBJ2-3; the D gene is possibly TRBD1 (6 bases). Germline CDR1 SGHRS, CDR2 YFSETQ. Trimming stripped 0 bases from V and 0 bases from J, with 8 bases between. The CDR3 loop spans 15 amino acids. In DNA form, the CDR3 reads TGCGCCAGCAGCTTGGCAGGGGATAGCACAGATACGCAGTATTTT. Translated: CASSLAGDSTDTQYF.

This clone has just a few counts. This sequence joins TRBV7-2 and TRBJ1-2; tentative D call: TRBD1 (6 bases). V gave up 2 bases and J gave up 8 bases, with 12 bases separating them. The CDR3 is 13 amino acids. CDR1 and CDR2 (germline): SGHTA, FQGNSA. CDR3 coding DNA: TGTGCCAGCAGCTTAACCCAACAGGGAGGCTACACCTTC. Protein: CASSLTQQGGYTF.

This clone has only a few counts. The chain couples TRBV30 to TRBJ1-2; TRBD1 matches at 12 bases. This CDR3 is 16 amino acids long. Germline V gene data show CDR1 as GTSNPN and CDR2 as SVGIG (reference sequence). The J segment lost 4 bases and the V segment lost 3 bases, leaving 9 bases of the junction unmatched. CDR3: CAWSDPGQGASYGYTF. The CDR3 bases are TGTGCCTGGAGCGACCCGGGACAGGGGGCTTCCTATGGCTACACCTTC.

The chain is built from TRBV5-1 and TRBJ1-2; TRBD1 agrees at 9 bases. V shed 5 bases and J 7 bases; nucleotides not matched to a gene: 9. Germline assignment: CDR1 SGHRS and CDR2 YFSETQ. The CDR3 sequence is 14 residues long. The CDR3 here is CASSSDRGRIGYTF. In nucleotides, the CDR3 is TGCGCCAGCAGTTCGGACAGGGGAAGAATTGGCTACACCTTC.

J is TRBJ2-1 and V is TRBV7-9, with TRBD2 matching 13 bases. J gave up 8 bases and V 5 bases, and 6 bases lay outside the gene matches. This CDR3 region has 15 residues. The germline CDR1 and CDR2 sequences are SEHNR and FQNEAQ (reference sequence). CDR3 in DNA: TGTGCCAGCAGCCAAGGGACTAGCGGGATCTATGAGCAGTTCTTC. Protein product: CASSQGTSGIYEQFF.

V is TRBV6-1 and J is TRBJ1-5; D not resolved. Looked up from germline, CDR1 is MNHNS and CDR2 is SASEGT. The germline V and J ends were trimmed by 7 bases and 1 base, with 14 bases remaining between them. This CDR3 comprises 15 residues. This CDR3 is CASKLFSSSNQPQHF. Here the CDR3 DNA reads TGTGCCAGCAAATTATTTTCCTCGAGCAATCAGCCCCAGCATTTT.

V usage is TRBV28 and J usage is TRBJ2-2, with D uncertain. Germline values: CDR1 MDHEN, CDR2 SYDVKM. Deletions cut 6 bases from V and 7 bases from J, with 12 bases between. CDR3 size: 13 residues. CDR3 sequence (DNA): TGTGCCAGCAGCAACGAACACAACGGGGAGCTGTTTTTT. It is translated as CASSNEHNGELFF.

This clone was observed at least ten times. The CDR3 sequence is CASSGTGGTHEQYF. The CDR3 DNA reads TGCGCCAGCAGCGGGACAGGGGGCACCCACGAGCAGTACTTC. The rearrangement joins TRBV5-1 to TRBJ2-7; TRBD1 matches at 12 bases. Per the germline V gene, CDR1 is SGHRS and CDR2 is YFSETQ. The length of the CDR3 is 14 residues. J lost 5 bases, V lost 4 bases, and 4 bases had no gene match.

This rearrangement joins TRBV30 to TRBJ2-1; weak D call: TRBD2 (5 bases). Germline lookup yields CDR1 GTSNPN and CDR2 SVGIG (reference sequence). CDR3 length: 14 residues. With 3 bases removed from V and 2 bases from J, the gap between germline ends came to 11 bases. CDR3 DNA: TGTGCCTGGAGGCGGCGGGCCCCCTACAATGAGCAGTTCTTC. Encoded protein: CAWRRRAPYNEQFF.

In this sample, this clone turned up a few times. V usage is TRBV7-2 and J usage is TRBJ1-2; a weak D match, TRBD1 (6 bases). From germline, CDR1 is SGHTA and CDR2 FQGNSA. V shed 6 bases and J shed 6 bases, with 20 bases lying between them. The CDR3 has 15 residues. DNA of the CDR3: TGTGCCAGCAGATTCGCACGGGGCAGGGGTCATGGCTACACCTTC. Translated, it gives CASRFARGRGHGYTF.

This clone was detected only a few times. This chain links TRBV27 with TRBJ1-5, with D perhaps matching TRBD1 (5 bases). Looked up from germline, CDR1 is MNHEY and CDR2 is SMNVEV (reference sequence). CDR3 size: 17 residues. V lost 5 bases and J 7 bases, leaving 24 bases between the germline ends. CDR3 nucleotide sequence: TGTGCCAGCAGTGTCGGACACGGGCGGGGTCGGTGGCAGCCCCAGCATTTT. Translating gives CASSVGHGRGRWQPQHF.

This clone showed up just a few times. V is TRBV4-3 and J is TRBJ2-3, with TRBD1 as a possible D gene (5 bases). The CDR3 length is 13 residues. Germline V gene sequence: CDR1 LGHNA, CDR2 YSLEER. V lost 3 bases, J lost 4 bases, and 8 bases lay in between. The CDR3 sequence: CASSQWGADTQYF. The CDR3 coding sequence is TGCGCCAGCAGCCAGTGGGGCGCAGATACGCAGTATTTT.

The V gene is TRBV7-3, the J gene TRBJ2-3, with 7 bases that match TRBD1. The CDR3 runs 15 residues. Losses at the gene ends were 5 bases for V and 2 bases for J; bases not matched to a gene: 7. Looked up from germline, CDR1 is SGHTA and CDR2 is FQGTGA. The CDR3 bases are TGTGCCAGCAGCCCGGGGACAGACTACACAGATACGCAGTATTTT. Translation gives CASSPGTDYTDTQYF.

This chain uses TRBV29-1 with TRBJ2-6, with D perhaps matching TRBD2 (6 bases). The V end lost 3 bases, the J end lost 0 bases, and 9 bases lay between the germline ends. Germline V CDR1 and CDR2: SQVTM, ANQGSEA. The CDR3 has 15 amino acids. The CDR3, as DNA: TGCAGCGTTGATGGCGGGATCTCTGGGGCCAACGTCCTGACTTTC. Residues: CSVDGGISGANVLTF.

This clone was seen only a few times. The chain uses TRBV7-7 and TRBJ2-7; TRBD1 matches at 11 bases. Germline CDR1 and CDR2: SSHAT and FNYEAQ (reference sequence). This CDR3 contains 13 residues. Trimming removed 5 bases from V and 4 bases from J; junction bases left unmatched: 1. The CDR3 spells CASSRDRGYEQYF. The DNA for the CDR3 is TGTGCCAGCAGCCGGGACAGGGGGTACGAGCAGTACTTC.

This clone was recorded at least ten times. CDR3 residues: CASSHYSGRAPYEQYF. CDR3 DNA sequence: TGTGCCAGCAGCCACTATAGCGGGAGGGCCCCCTACGAGCAGTACTTC. The chain combines TRBV7-6 with TRBJ2-7; 11 bases are shared with TRBD2. This CDR3 comprises 16 residues. CDR1 and CDR2 (germline): SGHVS, FNYEAQ. V was pared by 5 bases and J by 2 bases, with 8 bases of the junction left unmatched.

The chain recombines TRBV5-4 with TRBJ1-2, with 12 nucleotides matching TRBD1. This CDR3 comprises 15 residues. Germline V lookup: CDR1 SGHNT, CDR2 YYREEE (reference sequence). The V gene end was trimmed by 4 bases and the J gene end by 6 bases; junction bases not matched to a gene: 7. The CDR3 loop is CASSQGQGASNGYTF. In nucleotides, the CDR3 is TGTGCCAGCAGCCAGGGACAGGGGGCGAGTAATGGCTACACCTTC.

This clone was observed a handful of times. This chain uses TRBV5-1 with TRBJ1-2; D unclear. V gave up 0 bases and J gave up 1 base, with 7 bases separating them. Germline V gene lookup returns CDR1 SGHRS and CDR2 YFSETQ. This CDR3 spans 14 amino acids. The CDR3 protein is CASSLEQNNYGYTF. CDR3 bases: TGCGCCAGCAGCTTGGAACAGAATAACTATGGCTACACCTTC.

The sample holds a few counts of this clone. The chain links TRBV6-5 to TRBJ1-1; D ambiguous. Per germline, CDR1 MNHEY and CDR2 SVGAGI. This CDR3 has 13 residues. V was shortened by 4 bases and J by 1 base, with 7 bases between the two germline ends. This CDR3 is CASSSQRNTEAFF. Here the CDR3 DNA reads TGTGCCAGCAGTTCCCAGCGGAACACTGAAGCTTTCTTT.

This clone was seen repeatedly, ten times or more. The chain has TRBV4-1 and TRBJ2-6; TRBD2 is a possible D gene (5 bases). The CDR3 is 16 residues long. Looked up from germline, CDR1 is MGHRA and CDR2 is YSYEKL. Trimming shortened V by 6 bases and J by 0 bases, and 12 bases separated the two germline ends. The CDR3 DNA sequence: TGCGCCAGCAGTCCGGGCCGGGGCTCTGGGGCCAACGTCCTGACTTTC. This gives the protein CASSPGRGSGANVLTF.